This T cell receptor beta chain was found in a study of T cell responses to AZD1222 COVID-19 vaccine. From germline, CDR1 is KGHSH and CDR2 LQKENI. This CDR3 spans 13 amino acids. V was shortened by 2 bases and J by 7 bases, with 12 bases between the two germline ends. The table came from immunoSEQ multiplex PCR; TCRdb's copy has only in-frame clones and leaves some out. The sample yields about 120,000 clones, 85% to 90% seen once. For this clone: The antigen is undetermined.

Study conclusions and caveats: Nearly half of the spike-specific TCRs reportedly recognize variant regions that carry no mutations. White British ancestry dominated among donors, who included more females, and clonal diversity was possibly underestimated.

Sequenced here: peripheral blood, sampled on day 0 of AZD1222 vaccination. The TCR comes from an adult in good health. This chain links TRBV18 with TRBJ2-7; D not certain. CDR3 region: CASSPGRLREQYF. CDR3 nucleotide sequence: TGTGCCAGCTCACCAGGCAGGCTGAGGGAGCAGTACTTC.